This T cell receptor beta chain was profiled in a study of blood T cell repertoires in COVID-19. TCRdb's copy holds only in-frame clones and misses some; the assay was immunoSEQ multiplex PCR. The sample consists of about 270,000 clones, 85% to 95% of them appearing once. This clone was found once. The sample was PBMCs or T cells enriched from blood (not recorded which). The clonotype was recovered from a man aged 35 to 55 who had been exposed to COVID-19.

The CDR3 DNA is TGTGCCAGCTCACCAAGATCCGGGGAACGAGATACGCAGTATTTT. Translated, it gives CASSPRSGERDTQYF. The rearrangement links TRBV18 to TRBJ2-3; a weak D match, TRBD2 (5 bases). Per germline, CDR1 KGHSH and CDR2 LQKENI. Trimming left V 2 bases short and J 5 bases short, with 14 bases between. CDR3 length: 15 residues.